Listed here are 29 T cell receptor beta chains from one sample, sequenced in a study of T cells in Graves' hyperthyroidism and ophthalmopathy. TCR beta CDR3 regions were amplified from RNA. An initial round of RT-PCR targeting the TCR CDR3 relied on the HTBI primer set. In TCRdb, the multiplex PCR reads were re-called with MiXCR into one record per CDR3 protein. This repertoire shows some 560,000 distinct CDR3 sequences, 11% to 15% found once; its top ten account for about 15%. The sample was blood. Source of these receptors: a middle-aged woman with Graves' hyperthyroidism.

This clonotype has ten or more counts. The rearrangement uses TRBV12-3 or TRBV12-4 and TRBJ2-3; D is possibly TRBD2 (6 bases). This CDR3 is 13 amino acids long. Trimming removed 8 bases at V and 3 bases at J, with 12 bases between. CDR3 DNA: TGTGCCAGCGGCCGAAGCGGGACAGATACGCAGTATTTT. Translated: CASGRSGTDTQYF.

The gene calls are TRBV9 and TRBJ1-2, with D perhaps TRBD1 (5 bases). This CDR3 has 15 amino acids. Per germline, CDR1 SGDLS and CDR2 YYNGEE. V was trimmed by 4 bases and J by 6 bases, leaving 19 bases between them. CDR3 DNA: TGTGCCAGCAGCCCAACACCGGGACGGGTAGATGGCTACACCTTC. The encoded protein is CASSPTPGRVDGYTF.

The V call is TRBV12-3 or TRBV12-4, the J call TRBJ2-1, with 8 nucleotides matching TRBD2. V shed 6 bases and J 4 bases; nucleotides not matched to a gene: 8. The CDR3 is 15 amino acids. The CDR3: CASRSGSYSYNEQFF. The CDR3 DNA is TGTGCCAGCAGGAGCGGGAGTTATTCTTACAATGAGCAGTTCTTC.

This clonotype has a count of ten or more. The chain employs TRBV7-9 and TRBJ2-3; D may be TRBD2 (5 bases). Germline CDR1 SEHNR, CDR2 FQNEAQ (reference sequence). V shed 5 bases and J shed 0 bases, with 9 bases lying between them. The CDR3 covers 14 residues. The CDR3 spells CASSDGISTDTQYF. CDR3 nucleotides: TGTGCCAGCAGCGACGGGATTAGCACAGATACGCAGTATTTT.

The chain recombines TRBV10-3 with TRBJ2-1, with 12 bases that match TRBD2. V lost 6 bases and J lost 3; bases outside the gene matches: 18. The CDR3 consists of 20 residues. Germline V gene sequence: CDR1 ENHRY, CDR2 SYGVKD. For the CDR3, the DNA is TGTGCCATCAGACAAATGACTAGCGGGAGCCTCAGGGGGGGCTACAATGAGCAGTTCTTC. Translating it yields CAIRQMTSGSLRGGYNEQFF.

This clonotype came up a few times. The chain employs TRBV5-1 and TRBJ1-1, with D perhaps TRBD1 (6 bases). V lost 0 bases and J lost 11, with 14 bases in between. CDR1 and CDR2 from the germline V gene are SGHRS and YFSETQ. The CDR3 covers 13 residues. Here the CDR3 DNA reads TGCGCCAGCAGCTTGGCCAGGGACATGGATGCTTTCTTT. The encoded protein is CASSLARDMDAFF.

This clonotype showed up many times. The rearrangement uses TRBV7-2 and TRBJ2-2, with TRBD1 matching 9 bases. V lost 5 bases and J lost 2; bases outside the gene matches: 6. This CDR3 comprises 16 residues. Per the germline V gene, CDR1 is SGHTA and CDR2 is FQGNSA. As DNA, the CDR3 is TGTGCCAGCAGCCGTAGGACAGGGGCAAACACCGGGGAGCTGTTTTTT. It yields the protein CASSRRTGANTGELFF.

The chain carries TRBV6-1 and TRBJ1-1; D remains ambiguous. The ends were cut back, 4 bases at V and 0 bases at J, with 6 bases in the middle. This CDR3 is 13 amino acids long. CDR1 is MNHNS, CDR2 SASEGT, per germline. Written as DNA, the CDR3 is TGTGCCAGCAGTGGGTCGTTGAACACTGAAGCTTTCTTT. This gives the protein CASSGSLNTEAFF.

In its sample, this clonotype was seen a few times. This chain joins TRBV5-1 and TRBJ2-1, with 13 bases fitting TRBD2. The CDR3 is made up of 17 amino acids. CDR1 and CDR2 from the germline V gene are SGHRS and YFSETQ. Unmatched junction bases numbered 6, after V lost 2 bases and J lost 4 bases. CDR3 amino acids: CASSLQGTSGIYNEQFF. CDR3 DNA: TGCGCCAGCAGCTTACAGGGGACTAGCGGGATATACAATGAGCAGTTCTTC.

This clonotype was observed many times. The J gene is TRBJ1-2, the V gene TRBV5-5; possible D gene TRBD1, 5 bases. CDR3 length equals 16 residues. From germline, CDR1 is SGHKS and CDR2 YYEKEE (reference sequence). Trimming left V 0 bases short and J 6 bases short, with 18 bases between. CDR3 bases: TGTGCCAGCAGCTTGGATGGGGGAGTGGGTACTAATGGCTACACCTTC. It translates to CASSLDGGVGTNGYTF.

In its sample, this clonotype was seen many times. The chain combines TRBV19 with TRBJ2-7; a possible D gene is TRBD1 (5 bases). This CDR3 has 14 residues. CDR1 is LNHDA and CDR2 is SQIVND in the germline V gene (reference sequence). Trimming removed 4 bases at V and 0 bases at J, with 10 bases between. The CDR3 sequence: CASSRGPYSYEQYF. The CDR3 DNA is TGTGCCAGTAGTAGGGGCCCCTACTCCTACGAGCAGTACTTC.

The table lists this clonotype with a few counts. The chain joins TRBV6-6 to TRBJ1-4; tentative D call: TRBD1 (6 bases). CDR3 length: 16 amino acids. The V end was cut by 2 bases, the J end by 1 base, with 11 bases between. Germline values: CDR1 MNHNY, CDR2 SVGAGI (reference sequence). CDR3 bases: TGTGCCAGCAGTTACACTCTACAGGGAACTAATGAAAAACTGTTTTTT. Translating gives CASSYTLQGTNEKLFF.

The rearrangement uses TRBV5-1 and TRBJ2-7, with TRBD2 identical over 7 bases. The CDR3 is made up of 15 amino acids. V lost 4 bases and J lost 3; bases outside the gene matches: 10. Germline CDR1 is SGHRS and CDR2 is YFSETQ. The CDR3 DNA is TGCGCCAGCAGCAGCTATAGCGGGCCGTACTACGAGCAGTACTTC. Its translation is CASSSYSGPYYEQYF.

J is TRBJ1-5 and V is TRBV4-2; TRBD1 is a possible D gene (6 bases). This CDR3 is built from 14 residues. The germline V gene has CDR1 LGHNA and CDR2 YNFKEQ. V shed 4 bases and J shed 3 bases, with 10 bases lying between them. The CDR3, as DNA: TGTGCCAGCAGCCCAAACAGGGACAATCAGCCCCAGCATTTT. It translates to CASSPNRDNQPQHF.

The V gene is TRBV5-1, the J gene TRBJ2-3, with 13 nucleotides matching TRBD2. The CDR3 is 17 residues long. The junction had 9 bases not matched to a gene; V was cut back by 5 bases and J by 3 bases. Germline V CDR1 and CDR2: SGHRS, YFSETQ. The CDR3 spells CASSQSGTSGKTDTQYF. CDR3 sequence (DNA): TGCGCCAGCAGTCAATCCGGGACTAGCGGGAAGACAGATACGCAGTATTTT.

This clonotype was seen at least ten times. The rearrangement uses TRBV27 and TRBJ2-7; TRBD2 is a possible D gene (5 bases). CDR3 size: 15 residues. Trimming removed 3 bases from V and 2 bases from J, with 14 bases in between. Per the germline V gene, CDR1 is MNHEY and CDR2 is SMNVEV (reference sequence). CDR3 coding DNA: TGTGCCAGCAGTTTTGCGGGTGACACGACCTACGAGCAGTACTTC. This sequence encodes CASSFAGDTTYEQYF.

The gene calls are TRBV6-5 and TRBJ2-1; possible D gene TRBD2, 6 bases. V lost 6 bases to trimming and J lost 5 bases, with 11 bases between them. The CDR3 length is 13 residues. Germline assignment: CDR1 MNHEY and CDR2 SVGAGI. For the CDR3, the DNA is TGTGCCAGCAGGAGAGGGAGGAACAATGAGCAGTTCTTC. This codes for CASRRGRNNEQFF.

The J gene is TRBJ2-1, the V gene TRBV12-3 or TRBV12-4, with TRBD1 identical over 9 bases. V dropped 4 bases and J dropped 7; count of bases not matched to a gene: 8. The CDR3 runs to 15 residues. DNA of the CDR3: TGTGCCAGCAGTTCGACAGGGGGAAAGAGGAATGAGCAGTTCTTC. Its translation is CASSSTGGKRNEQFF.

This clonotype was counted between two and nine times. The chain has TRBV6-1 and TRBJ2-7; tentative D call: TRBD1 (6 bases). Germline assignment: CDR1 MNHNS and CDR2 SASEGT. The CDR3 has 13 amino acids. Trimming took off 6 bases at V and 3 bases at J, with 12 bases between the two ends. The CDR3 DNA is TGTGCCAGCAGCAGGGGCTCCCTCTACGAGCAGTACTTC. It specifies CASSRGSLYEQYF.

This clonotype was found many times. The CDR3 here is CAWSVRGLARNEQFF. DNA of the CDR3: TGTGCCTGGAGTGTCCGGGGACTAGCGAGAAATGAGCAGTTCTTC. The rearrangement uses TRBV30 and TRBJ2-1; 10 bases align to TRBD2. The CDR3 runs 15 residues. Per germline, CDR1 GTSNPN and CDR2 SVGIG (reference sequence). J lost 7 bases, V lost 0 bases, and 6 bases had no gene match.

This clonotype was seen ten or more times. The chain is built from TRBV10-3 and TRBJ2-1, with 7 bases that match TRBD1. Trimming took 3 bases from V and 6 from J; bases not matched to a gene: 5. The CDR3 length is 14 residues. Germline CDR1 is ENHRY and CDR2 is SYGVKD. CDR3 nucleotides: TGTGCCATCAGTGATGCTGCAGGGGGCAATGAGCAGTTCTTC. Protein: CAISDAAGGNEQFF.

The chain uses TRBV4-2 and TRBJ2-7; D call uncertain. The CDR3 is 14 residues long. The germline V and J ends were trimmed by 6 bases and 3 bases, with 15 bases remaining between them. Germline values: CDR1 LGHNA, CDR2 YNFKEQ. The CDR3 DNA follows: TGTGCCAGCAGACGCGATGAGACGGGCTACGAGCAGTACTTC. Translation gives CASRRDETGYEQYF.

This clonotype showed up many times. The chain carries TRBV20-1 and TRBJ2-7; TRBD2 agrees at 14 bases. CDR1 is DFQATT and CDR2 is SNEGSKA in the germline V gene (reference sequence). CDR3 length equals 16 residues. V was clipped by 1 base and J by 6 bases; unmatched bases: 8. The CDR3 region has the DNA TGCAGTGCTAGAGTGCGGCTGGGACTAGCGGGAGTCGAGCAGTACTTC. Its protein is CSARVRLGLAGVEQYF.

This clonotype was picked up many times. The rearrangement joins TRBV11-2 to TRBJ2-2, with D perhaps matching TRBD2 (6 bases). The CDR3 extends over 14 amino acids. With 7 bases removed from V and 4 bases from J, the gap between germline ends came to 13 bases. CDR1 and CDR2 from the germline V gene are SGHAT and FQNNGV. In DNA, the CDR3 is TGTGCCAGCAATCAGGCGGGACTCACCGGGGAGCTGTTTTTT. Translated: CASNQAGLTGELFF.

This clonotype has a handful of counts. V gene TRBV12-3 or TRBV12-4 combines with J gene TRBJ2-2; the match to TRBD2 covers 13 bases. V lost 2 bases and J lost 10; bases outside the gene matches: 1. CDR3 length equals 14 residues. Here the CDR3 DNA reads TGTGCCAGCAGTTTAACTAGCGGGAGGGTGGAGCTGTTTTTT. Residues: CASSLTSGRVELFF.

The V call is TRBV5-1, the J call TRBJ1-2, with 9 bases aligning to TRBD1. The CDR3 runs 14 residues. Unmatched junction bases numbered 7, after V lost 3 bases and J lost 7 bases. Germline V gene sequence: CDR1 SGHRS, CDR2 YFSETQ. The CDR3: CASSSRTGEGGYTF. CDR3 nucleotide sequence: TGCGCCAGCAGCTCCCGGACAGGGGAAGGTGGCTACACCTTC.

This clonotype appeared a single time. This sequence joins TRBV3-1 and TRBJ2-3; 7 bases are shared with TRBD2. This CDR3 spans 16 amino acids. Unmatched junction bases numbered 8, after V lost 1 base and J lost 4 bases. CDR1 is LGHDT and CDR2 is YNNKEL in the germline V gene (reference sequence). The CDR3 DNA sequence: TGTGCCAGCAGCCAAGTAGGCGGGAGAGTCGCAGATACGCAGTATTTT. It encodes CASSQVGGRVADTQYF.

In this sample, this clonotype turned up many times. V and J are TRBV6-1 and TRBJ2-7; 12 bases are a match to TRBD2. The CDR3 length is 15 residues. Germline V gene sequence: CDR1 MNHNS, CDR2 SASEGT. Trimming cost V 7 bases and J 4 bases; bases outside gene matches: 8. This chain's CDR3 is CASTKTSGSVYEQYF. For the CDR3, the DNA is TGTGCCAGCACAAAGACTAGCGGGAGTGTGTACGAGCAGTACTTC.

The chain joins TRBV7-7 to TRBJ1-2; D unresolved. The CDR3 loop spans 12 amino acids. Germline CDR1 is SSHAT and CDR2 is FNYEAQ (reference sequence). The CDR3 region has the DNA TGTGACCCGCGGCCTACCGACTATGGCTACACCTTC. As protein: CDPRPTDYGYTF.